The entry below gives a single T cell receptor (beta chain) sequence along with its context. The antigen remains undetermined. This sample was included in a study of T-cell reconstitution after alpha-beta-depleted transplantation in children. With 3 bases removed from V and 2 bases from J, the gap between germline ends came to 10 bases. The CDR3 extends over 13 amino acids. Germline values: CDR1 DFQATT, CDR2 SNEGSKA (reference sequence). Study results and limitations: The authors attributed T-cell counts and diversity one year after transplant mostly to newly produced T cells. There were some patients whose high TCRbeta diversity at day 60 came from surviving recipient T cells and thymic progenitors. Approximately two months post-transplant, alpha-beta T cells reportedly originated from several hundred expanded graft clones.

Researchers prepared the TCRbeta library using unique molecular identifiers, the study reports. TCRdb processed the PCR reads anew with MiXCR; each CDR3 protein has one entry. This sample has hundreds of thousands of distinct CDR3 sequences, with approximately 12% found just once. This TCR derives from a male patient between 5 and 17 years old who had a stem cell transplant for acute myeloid leukemia, so the T cells may come from the graft donor. This chain connects TRBV20-1 to TRBJ2-5; D may be TRBD1 (6 bases). The material sequenced was PBMCs, mostly from graft donor cells, taken 360 days after TCRalphabeta/CD19-depleted stem cell transplant. The DNA of the CDR3 is TGCAGTGCTAGTTCCCAGGGGCAAGAGACCCAGTACTTC. Translated: CSASSQGQETQYF.